The sequence of this T cell receptor (beta chain) was determined in a study of Graves' ophthalmopathy and Graves' hyperthyroidism listed by TCRdb under 2018. A note on the overall study: Peripheral blood was collected at initial diagnosis, before any treatment. In total, over 130 blood samples were TCR-sequenced: roughly 45 ophthalmopathy, 75 hyperthyroidism and about 17 hyperthyroidism-to-ophthalmopathy patients. The 75 to 100 discovery patients were divided at random into training and test sets in a 7:3 ratio. The study used signatures of the TCR beta repertoire to tell Graves' ophthalmopathy apart from Graves' hyperthyroidism and to predict which patients would progress to ophthalmopathy. To explore V-J signatures distinguishing ophthalmopathy from hyperthyroidism, a discovery set of some 100 patients (roughly 45 ophthalmopathy, some 55 stable hyperthyroidism) was enrolled. For independent validation, a separate cohort was made up of roughly 19 hyperthyroidism patients plus 17 patients who later progressed from hyperthyroidism to ophthalmopathy. In 6 or 7 hyperthyroidism patients, T-cell repertoires of thyroid tissue and blood were compared. After sampling, hyperthyroidism patients received methimazole starting at 30 mg daily, and ophthalmopathy patients received high-dose intravenous methylprednisolone. The full study reports these points: Most expanded thyroid clonotypes with frequency above 0.001 were also detected in blood, suggesting blood repertoires may reflect the thyroid immune response. In validation, the model predicted ophthalmopathy progression with 55% to 71% sensitivity and roughly 72% specificity; some twelve predicted patients were CT-confirmed with GO in a median of about 6.2 months. Sample size was not statistically predetermined, and group allocation was not concealed from the investigators. Ophthalmopathy was separated from stable hyperthyroidism by the 13-signature model with more than 85% sensitivity and 81.08% specificity in cross-validation and with 80%/75% in the test set.

In regard to this clonotype: Its antigen remains unidentified. Base quality data are lacking; no much larger clone is found one base away.

Stable hyperthyroidism was defined as no progression to ophthalmopathy within 18 months of follow-up. Hyperthyroidism patients were newly diagnosed, were aged 18 to 65 years, and had a disease duration under 2 months. Anyone with other autoimmune diseases, uncontrolled infections, pregnancy or lactation was excluded from the study. Diagnosis relied on clinical symptoms, serum thyroxine, TRAb, thyroid ultrasound and orbital computed tomography. Using Ficoll-Paque density gradient centrifugation, PBMCs were isolated from 10 ml of fresh peripheral blood. Trizol reagent was used to extract the total RNA, and its quality was then checked on an Agilent 2100 Bioanalyzer. For repertoire sequencing, TCR beta CDR3 regions were amplified from RNA transcripts. The first round was an RT-PCR using HTBI primers with the Qiagen OneStep RT-PCR kit, and this first round was followed by a second-round multiplex PCR, then size selection and purification. Sequencing of the libraries was carried out on an Illumina HiSeq2000 in paired-end mode with 100 bp reads. Per the source publication's procedure: SOAPnuke was used to process the reads, removing any read that contained adapters or uncalled bases, had a mean Phred below 15, or lacked an exact match to the constant primer or identifier. COPE v1.2.5 was used to merge high-quality paired reads. Unique nucleotide sequences were defined as clonotypes and aligned to IMGT TRB V, D and J references using MiTCR v1.1. Analysis was restricted to V-J combinations with a frequency above 0.0001, which covered roughly 99% of repertoires. A TCR clonal expansion and chaos score per V-J combination was defined as the ratio of F50 clonal expansion to chaos observed in the TCRdist matrix. Welch's t-statistics and random forest were used to reduce features to about 14 V-J combinations, which were fed into a naive Bayes classifier. Thyroid-blood repertoire similarity was quantified with the Morisita-Horn index. In-frame beta chains were kept once TCRdb had trimmed the public reads at Q25 with fastp and called clones with MiXCR. Each CDR3 protein appears once, grouped with its most common genes and DNA. TCRdb's processing, not the authors', yielded these V and J calls. This sample holds 500,000 to 700,000 distinct CDR3 sequences; approximately 22% were observed only once. The ten largest account for about 6.6% of the sample.

V is cut back by 0 bases and J by 4 bases, with 4 bases in the junction unmatched. CDR1 and CDR2 (SGHRS, YFSETQ) derive from the germline V gene. From the cysteine through the phenylalanine, the CDR3 covers 15 amino acids. Of the read, only the CDR3 DNA is kept; its 45 bases are in frame from base 1. This sequence originates from a woman younger than 30 with stable Graves' hyperthyroidism. Some clones in this sample may be carry-over from other donors' samples. Donor details come from another sample of the same person, matched by shared clones. Sequenced material: peripheral blood. The rearranged segments are TRBV5-1 and TRBJ2-7; the central 10 bases match TRBD1. The DNA is as follows: TGCGCCAGCAGCTTGGAGGGGACAGGGGCTTACGAGCAGTACTTC. The translation is CASSLEGTGAYEQYF.